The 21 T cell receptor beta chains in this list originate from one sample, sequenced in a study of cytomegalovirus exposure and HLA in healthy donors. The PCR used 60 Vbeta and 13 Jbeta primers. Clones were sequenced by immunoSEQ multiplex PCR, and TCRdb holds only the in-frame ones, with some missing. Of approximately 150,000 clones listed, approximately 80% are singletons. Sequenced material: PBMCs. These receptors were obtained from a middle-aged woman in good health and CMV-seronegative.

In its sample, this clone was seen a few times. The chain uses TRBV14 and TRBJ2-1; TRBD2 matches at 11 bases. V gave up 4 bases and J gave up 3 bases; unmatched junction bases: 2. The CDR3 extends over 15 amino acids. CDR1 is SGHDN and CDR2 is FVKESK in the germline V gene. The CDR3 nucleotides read TGTGCCAGCAGCCTAGGGACTAGCGGCTACAATGAGCAGTTCTTC. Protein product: CASSLGTSGYNEQFF.

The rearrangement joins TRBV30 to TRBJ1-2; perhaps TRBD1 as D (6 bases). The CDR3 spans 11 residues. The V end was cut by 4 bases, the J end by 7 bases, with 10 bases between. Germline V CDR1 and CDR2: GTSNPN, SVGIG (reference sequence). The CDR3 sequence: CAWTQQGGYTF. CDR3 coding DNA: TGTGCCTGGACCCAACAGGGTGGCTACACCTTC.

This CDR3 reads CASSPRDRGEAFF. The CDR3 DNA follows: TGTGCCAGCTCACCCCGGGACAGGGGTGAAGCTTTCTTT. This sequence joins TRBV18 and TRBJ1-1; 10 nucleotides agree with TRBD1. With V trimmed by 3 bases and J by 7 bases, 2 bases remained unmatched. Germline-derived CDR1 and CDR2 are KGHSH and LQKENI. The CDR3 contains 13 residues.

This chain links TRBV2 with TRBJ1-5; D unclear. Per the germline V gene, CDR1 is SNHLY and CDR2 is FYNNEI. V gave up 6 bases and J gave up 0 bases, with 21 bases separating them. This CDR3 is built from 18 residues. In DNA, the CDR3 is TGTGCCAGCAGCGTCACGCCGGAGGACGGTGATAGCAATCAGCCCCAGCATTTT. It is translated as CASSVTPEDGDSNQPQHF.

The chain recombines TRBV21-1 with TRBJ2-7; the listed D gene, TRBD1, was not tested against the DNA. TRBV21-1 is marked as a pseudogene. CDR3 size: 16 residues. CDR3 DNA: TGTGCCAGCAGCAAAGTTAGCAGGGTACGCTCCTACGAGCAGTACTTC. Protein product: CASSKVSRVRSYEQYF.

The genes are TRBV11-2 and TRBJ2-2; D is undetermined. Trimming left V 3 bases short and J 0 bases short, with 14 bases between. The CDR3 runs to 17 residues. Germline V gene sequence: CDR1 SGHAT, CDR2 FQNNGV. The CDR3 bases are TGTGCCAGCAGCTTGGTGGCAGGCCACGCGAACACCGGGGAGCTGTTTTTT. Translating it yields CASSLVAGHANTGELFF.

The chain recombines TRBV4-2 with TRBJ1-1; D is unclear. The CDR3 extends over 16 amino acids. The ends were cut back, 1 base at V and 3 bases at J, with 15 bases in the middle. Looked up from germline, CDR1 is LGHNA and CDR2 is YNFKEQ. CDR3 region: CASSQGGGRRDTEAFF. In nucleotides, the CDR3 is TGTGCCAGCAGCCAAGGTGGTGGGCGGAGGGACACTGAAGCTTTCTTT.

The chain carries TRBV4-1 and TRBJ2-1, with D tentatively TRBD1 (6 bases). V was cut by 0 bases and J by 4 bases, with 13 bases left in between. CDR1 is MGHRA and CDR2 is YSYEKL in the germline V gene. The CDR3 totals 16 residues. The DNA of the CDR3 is TGCGCCAGCAGCCAAGACTGGGACGGGACATACAATGAGCAGTTCTTC. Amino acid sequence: CASSQDWDGTYNEQFF.

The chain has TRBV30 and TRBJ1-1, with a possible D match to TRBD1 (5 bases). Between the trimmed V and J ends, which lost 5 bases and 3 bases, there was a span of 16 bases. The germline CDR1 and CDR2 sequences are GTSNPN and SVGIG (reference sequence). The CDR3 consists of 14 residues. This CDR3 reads CAWARVGGDTEAFF. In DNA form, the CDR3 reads TGTGCCTGGGCTAGGGTGGGAGGGGACACTGAAGCTTTCTTT. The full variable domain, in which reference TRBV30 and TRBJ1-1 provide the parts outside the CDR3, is SQTIHQWPATLVQPVGSPLSLECTVEGTSNPNLYWYRQAAGRGLQLLFYSVGIGQISSEVPQNLSASRPQDRQFILSSKKLLLSDSGFYLCAWARVGGDTEAFFGQGTRLTVV.

The CDR3 sequence: CASRPRAGNTIYF. The CDR3 bases are TGCGCCAGCAGGCCAAGAGCTGGAAACACCATATATTTT. This chain links TRBV4-1 with TRBJ1-3; D is unclear. Looked up from germline, CDR1 is MGHRA and CDR2 is YSYEKL. The CDR3 contains 13 residues. V was clipped by 6 bases and J by 2 bases, with 8 bases between them.

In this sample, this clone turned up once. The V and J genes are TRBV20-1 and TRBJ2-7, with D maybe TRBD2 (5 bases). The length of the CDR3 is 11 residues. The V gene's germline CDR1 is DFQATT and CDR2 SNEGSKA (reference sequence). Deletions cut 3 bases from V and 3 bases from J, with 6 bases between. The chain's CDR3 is CSASGVYEQYF. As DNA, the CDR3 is TGCAGTGCTAGCGGGGTCTACGAGCAGTACTTC.

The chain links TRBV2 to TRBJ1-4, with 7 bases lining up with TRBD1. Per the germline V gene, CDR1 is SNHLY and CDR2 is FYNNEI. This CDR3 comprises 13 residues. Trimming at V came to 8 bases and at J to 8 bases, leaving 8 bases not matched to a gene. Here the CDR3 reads CASWKGTEEKLFF. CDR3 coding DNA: TGTGCCAGCTGGAAGGGGACAGAAGAAAAACTGTTTTTT.

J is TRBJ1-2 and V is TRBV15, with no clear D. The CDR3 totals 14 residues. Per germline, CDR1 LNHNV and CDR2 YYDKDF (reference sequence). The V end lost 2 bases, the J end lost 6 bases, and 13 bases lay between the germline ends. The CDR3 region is CATSRLTGDNGYTF. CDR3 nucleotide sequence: TGTGCCACCAGCAGACTCACTGGCGACAATGGCTACACCTTC.

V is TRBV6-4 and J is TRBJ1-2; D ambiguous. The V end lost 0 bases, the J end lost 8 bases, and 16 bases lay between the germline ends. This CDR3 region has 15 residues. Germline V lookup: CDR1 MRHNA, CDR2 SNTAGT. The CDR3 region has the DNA TGTGCCAGCAGTGACTCACAGAGAGGGCGAGAAGGCTACACCTTC. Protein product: CASSDSQRGREGYTF.

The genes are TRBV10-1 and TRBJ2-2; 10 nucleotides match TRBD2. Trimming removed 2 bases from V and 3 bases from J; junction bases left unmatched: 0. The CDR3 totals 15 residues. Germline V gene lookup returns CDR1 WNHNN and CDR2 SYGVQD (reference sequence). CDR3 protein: CASSEGTSDTGELFF. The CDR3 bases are TGCGCCAGCAGTGAGGGGACTAGCGACACCGGGGAGCTGTTTTTT.

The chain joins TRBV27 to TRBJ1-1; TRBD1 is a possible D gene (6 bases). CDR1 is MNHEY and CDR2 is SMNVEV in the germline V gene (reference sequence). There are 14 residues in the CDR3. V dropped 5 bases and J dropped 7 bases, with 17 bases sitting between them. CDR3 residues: CASSALWGQSEAFF. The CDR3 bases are TGTGCCAGCAGTGCCCTCTGGGGGCAGAGTGAAGCTTTCTTT.

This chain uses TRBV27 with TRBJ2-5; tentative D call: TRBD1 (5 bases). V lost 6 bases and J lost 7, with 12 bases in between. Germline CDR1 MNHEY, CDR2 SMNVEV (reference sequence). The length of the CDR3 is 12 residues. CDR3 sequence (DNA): TGTGCCAGCAGAGATCTAAGGGGGACCCAGTACTTC. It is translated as CASRDLRGTQYF.

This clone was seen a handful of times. The CDR3 DNA sequence: TGTGCCAGCACGTATGAGGTCTTGGGCACTGAAGCTTTCTTT. It yields the protein CASTYEVLGTEAFF. V is TRBV2 and J is TRBJ1-1; the D is unclear. This CDR3 is built from 14 residues. The V gene's germline CDR1 is SNHLY and CDR2 FYNNEI. The V end lost 7 bases, the J end lost 4 bases, and 16 bases lay between the germline ends.

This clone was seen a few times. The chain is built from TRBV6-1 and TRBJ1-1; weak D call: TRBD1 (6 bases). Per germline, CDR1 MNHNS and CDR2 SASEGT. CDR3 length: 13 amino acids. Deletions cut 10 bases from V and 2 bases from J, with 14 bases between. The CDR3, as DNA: TGTGCCACCTACAGGGTTGATAACACTGAAGCTTTCTTT. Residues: CATYRVDNTEAFF.

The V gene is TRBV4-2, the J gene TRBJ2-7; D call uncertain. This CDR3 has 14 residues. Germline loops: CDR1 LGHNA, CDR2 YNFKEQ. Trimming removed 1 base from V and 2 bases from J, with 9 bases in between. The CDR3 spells CASSQVELPYEQYF. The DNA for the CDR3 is TGTGCCAGCAGCCAAGTTGAGTTACCCTACGAGCAGTACTTC.

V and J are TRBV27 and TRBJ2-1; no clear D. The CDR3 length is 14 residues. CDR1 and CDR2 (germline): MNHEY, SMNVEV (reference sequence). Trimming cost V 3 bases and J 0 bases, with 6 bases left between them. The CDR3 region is CASSFLSSYNEQFF. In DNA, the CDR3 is TGTGCCAGCAGTTTCTTGAGCTCCTACAATGAGCAGTTCTTC.